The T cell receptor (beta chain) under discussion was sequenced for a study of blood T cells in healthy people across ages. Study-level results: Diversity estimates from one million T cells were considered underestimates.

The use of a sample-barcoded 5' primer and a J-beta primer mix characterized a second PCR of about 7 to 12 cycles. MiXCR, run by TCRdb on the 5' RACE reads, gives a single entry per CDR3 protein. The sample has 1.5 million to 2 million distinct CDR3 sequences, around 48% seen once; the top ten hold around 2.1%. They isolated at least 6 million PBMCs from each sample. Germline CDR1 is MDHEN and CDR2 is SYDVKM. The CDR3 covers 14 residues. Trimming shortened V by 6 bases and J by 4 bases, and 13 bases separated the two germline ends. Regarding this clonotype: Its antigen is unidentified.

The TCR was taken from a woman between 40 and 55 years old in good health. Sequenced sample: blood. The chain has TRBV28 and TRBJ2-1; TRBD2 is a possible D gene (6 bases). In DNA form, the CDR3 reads TGTGCCAGCAGCTGGGGGGAGAGTTACAATGAGCAGTTCTTC. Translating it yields CASSWGESYNEQFF.